The 22 T cell receptor beta chains below come from one sample, sequenced in a study of blood T cells in healthy people across ages (dated by TCRdb to about 2015). The library came from 5' RACE. Sequencing was performed on an Illumina HiSeq 2500. The second PCR ran for roughly 7 to 12 cycles and used a J-beta primer mix along with a sample-barcoded 5' primer. The public reads were run again by TCRdb, first through fastp at Q25 and then through MiXCR, and only productive beta chains were kept. Entries are consolidated by CDR3 protein sequence, retaining the most common genes and DNA. Within this sample are hundreds of thousands of distinct CDR3 sequences, with roughly 44% of them counted one time only. The ten biggest clones cover about a fifth of the sample. The sequenced material came from blood. The source is a man aged 60 to 69 in good health.

The CDR3 is CASSNRLLVRETQYF. The CDR3 DNA follows: TGTGCCAGCAGCAACAGGCTACTTGTGAGGGAGACCCAGTACTTC. J is TRBJ2-5 and V is TRBV12-3 or TRBV12-4; tentative D call: TRBD1 (5 bases). The CDR3 consists of 15 residues. The V end lost 6 bases, the J end lost 5 bases, and 19 bases lay between the germline ends.

V gene TRBV6-6 combines with J gene TRBJ2-7, with D unresolved. The V gene's germline CDR1 is MNHNY and CDR2 SVGAGI (reference sequence). The CDR3 spans 17 residues. V was pared by 3 bases and J by 4 bases, with 22 bases between. The CDR3 loop reads CASSYSRRNRPGYEQYF. CDR3 sequence (DNA): TGTGCCAGCAGTTATTCCCGACGTAATAGGCCGGGTTACGAGCAGTACTTC.

The rearrangement uses TRBV7-2 and TRBJ2-7, with 7 bases lining up with TRBD2. The J call is in doubt because the DNA end fits TRBJ2-5 better. This CDR3 spans 14 amino acids. Germline lookup yields CDR1 SGHTA and CDR2 FQGNSA. The DNA for the CDR3 is TGTGCCAGCAGCCTCCGACGGGGGGAGAAGACCCAGTACTTC. Translated: CASSLRRGEKTQYF.

The V and J genes are TRBV6-5 and TRBJ2-5; maybe TRBD2 (5 bases). V gave up 0 bases and J gave up 5 bases, with 16 bases separating them. The CDR3 is 16 residues long. CDR1 is MNHEY and CDR2 is SVGAGI in the germline V gene. The CDR3 spells CASSYSPSRVQETQYF. The CDR3 nucleotides are TGTGCCAGCAGTTACTCACCTAGCCGGGTACAGGAGACCCAGTACTTC.

The V call is TRBV5-1, the J call TRBJ2-4, with 9 bases that match TRBD1. TRBJ2-7 matches the DNA end more closely, so the J call is doubtful. From germline, CDR1 is SGHRS and CDR2 YFSETQ. The CDR3 sequence is 15 residues long. The CDR3 DNA reads as TGCGCCAGCAGCCTAGACGGGCGGACAGGGGACGAGCAGTACTTC. Translation gives CASSLDGRTGDEQYF.

The CDR3 DNA follows: TGTGCCAGCAGCTTAGTACTAGACCCACAACAGTACTTC. Translation: CASSLVLDPQQYF. The chain employs TRBV11-2 and TRBJ2-4, with TRBD2 as a possible D gene (5 bases). V was cut by 1 base and J by 13 bases, with 14 bases left in between. Germline CDR1 and CDR2: SGHAT and FQNNGV. There are 13 residues in the CDR3.

Only a few counts were recorded for this clonotype. This rearrangement joins TRBV3-1 to TRBJ2-6; 7 bases are a match to TRBD2. The junction had 4 bases not matched to a gene; V was cut back by 4 bases and J by 4 bases. The germline V gene encodes CDR1 LGHDT and CDR2 YNNKEL (reference sequence). The CDR3 consists of 15 residues. The CDR3 DNA reads as TGTGCCAGCAGCCTACGGGGGGACGGGGCCAACGTCCTGACTTTC. It yields the protein CASSLRGDGANVLTF. Supplemented by reference TRBV3-1 and TRBJ2-6, the full variable domain reads DTAVSQTPKYLVTQMGNDKSIKCEQNLGHDTMYWYKQDSKKFLKIMFSYNNKELIINETVPNRFSPKSPDKAHLNLHINSLELGDSAVYFCASSLRGDGANVLTFGAGSRLTVL.

The CDR3 region is CASSQTMTSGLQYF. The CDR3, as DNA: TGCGCCAGCAGCCAAACTATGACTAGCGGGTTGCAGTATTTT. The J gene is TRBJ2-3, the V gene TRBV4-1; TRBD2 aligns across 10 bases. Germline V lookup: CDR1 MGHRA, CDR2 YSYEKL. V gave up 2 bases and J gave up 11 bases; unmatched junction bases: 7. The length of the CDR3 is 14 residues.

V and J are TRBV3-1 and TRBJ1-1; weak D call: TRBD1 (6 bases). Per the germline V gene, CDR1 is LGHDT and CDR2 is YNNKEL (reference sequence). Deletions cut 7 bases from V and 2 bases from J, with 14 bases between. The CDR3 loop spans 14 amino acids. The CDR3 here is CASTLGQPNTEAFF. In DNA form, the CDR3 reads TGTGCCAGCACCCTAGGACAGCCCAACACTGAAGCTTTCTTT.

This clonotype was seen more than once but under ten times. This sequence joins TRBV20-1 and TRBJ2-7; 8 bases align to TRBD1. The V and J ends lost 3 bases and 5 bases, in that order; junction bases with no gene match: 12. Germline V gives CDR1 DFQATT, CDR2 SNEGSKA (reference sequence). The CDR3 consists of 15 residues. As DNA, the CDR3 is TGCAGTGCTAGCCCATCGGGACAGGTGAGAGACGAGCAGTACTTC. This encodes CSASPSGQVRDEQYF.

This clonotype was detected only once. The chain uses TRBV7-2 and TRBJ2-3, with D perhaps TRBD2 (6 bases). This CDR3 contains 16 residues. V lost 4 bases and J 0 bases, leaving 14 bases between the germline ends. The V gene's germline CDR1 is SGHTA and CDR2 FQGNSA. CDR3 sequence: CASSSRLVSSTDTQYF. The DNA for the CDR3 is TGTGCCAGCAGCTCTAGACTAGTGTCTAGCACAGATACGCAGTATTTT.

This clonotype was detected only a few times. This chain links TRBV6-5 with TRBJ1-1, with TRBD1 as a possible D gene (6 bases). Germline V lookup: CDR1 MNHEY, CDR2 SVGAGI. The CDR3 sequence is 15 residues long. Trimming cost V 2 bases and J 4 bases, with 14 bases left between them. Here the CDR3 DNA reads TGTGCCAGCAGTTACAGGGGGAGGGGTGGCACTGAAGCTTTCTTT. Translating it yields CASSYRGRGGTEAFF.

The chain has TRBV6-2 or TRBV6-3 and TRBJ2-1; TRBD2 aligns across 11 bases. The germline CDR1 and CDR2 sequences are MNHEY and SVGEGT. V lost 6 bases, J lost 6 bases, and 10 bases stayed unmatched. The CDR3 has 16 amino acids. In nucleotides, the CDR3 is TGTGCCAGCAGCAGCCCTCTAGCGGGGGGCCGCAATGAGCAGTTCTTC. Amino acids: CASSSPLAGGRNEQFF.

CDR3 sequence reads: CASSFGTYGYTF. The CDR3 nucleotides are TGTGCCAGCAGCTTCGGGACCTATGGCTACACCTTC. The gene calls are TRBV2 and TRBJ1-2; TRBD1 is a possible D gene (5 bases). Trimming left V 6 bases short and J 4 bases short, with 9 bases between. The germline V gene encodes CDR1 SNHLY and CDR2 FYNNEI. The CDR3 extends over 12 amino acids. The full variable domain, its missing parts supplied by reference TRBV2 and TRBJ1-2, is EPEVTQTPSHQVTQMGQEVILRCVPISNHLYFYWYRQILGQKVEFLVSFYNNEISEKSEIFDDQFSVERPDGSNFTLKIRSTKLEDSAMYFCASSFGTYGYTFGSGTRLTVV.

This clonotype was recorded at least ten times. The V gene is TRBV11-2, the J gene TRBJ2-7; a weak D match, TRBD1 (5 bases). The CDR3 has 16 residues. CDR1 SGHAT and CDR2 FQNNGV come from the germline V gene. Trimming pared 0 bases from V and 2 bases from J, leaving 14 bases between. CDR3 sequence: CASSLDDVRAPYEQYF. The CDR3 DNA is TGTGCCAGCAGCTTAGATGACGTCAGGGCCCCCTACGAGCAGTACTTC.

Written as DNA, the CDR3 is TGTGCCAGCAGTTCCTCCGGGACAGGGAACACTGAAGCTTTCTTT. Translation gives CASSSSGTGNTEAFF. The V gene is TRBV12-3 or TRBV12-4, the J gene TRBJ1-1; 8 nucleotides agree with TRBD1. V shed 4 bases and J 1 base; nucleotides not matched to a gene: 5. CDR3 length: 15 residues.

The CDR3 here is CASSPHRPYGYTF. The CDR3 coding sequence is TGTGCCAGCAGTCCGCACAGGCCCTATGGCTACACCTTC. The rearrangement joins TRBV12-3 or TRBV12-4 to TRBJ1-2; tentatively, D is TRBD1 (5 bases). The CDR3 runs 13 residues. V gave up 5 bases and J gave up 4 bases, with 11 bases separating them.

The V and J genes are TRBV27 and TRBJ1-2, with a possible D match to TRBD1 (5 bases). Trimming took 6 bases from V and 3 from J, leaving 14 bases between them. The length of the CDR3 is 14 residues. Germline CDR1 reads MNHEY; CDR2 reads SMNVEV (reference sequence). CDR3 residues: CASSPPEGYYGYTF. The CDR3 coding sequence is TGTGCCAGCAGCCCCCCGGAGGGGTACTATGGCTACACCTTC.

Note on this clonotype: A much larger clone differs from this one at a single base, so this may be a read error. The CDR3 bases are TGCAGCGTTGAGGTGACATTATACAATGAGCAGTACTTC. It specifies CSVEVTLYNEQYF. This rearrangement joins TRBV29-1 to TRBJ2-7; D gene unclear. There are 13 residues in the CDR3. Germline assignment: CDR1 SQVTM and CDR2 ANQGSEA. V lost 3 bases to trimming and J lost 7 bases, with 16 bases between them.

This rearrangement joins TRBV7-2 to TRBJ2-7; no clear D gene. Trimming shortened V by 4 bases and J by 3 bases, and 13 bases separated the two germline ends. Germline values: CDR1 SGHTA, CDR2 FQGNSA. This CDR3 is 14 amino acids long. CDR3 residues: CASSYQKGNYEQYF. Here the CDR3 DNA reads TGTGCCAGCAGCTACCAAAAGGGAAACTACGAGCAGTACTTC.

This clonotype was detected ten times or more. The chain joins TRBV10-3 to TRBJ2-3, with 9 bases fitting TRBD2. The CDR3 is made up of 18 amino acids. Germline loops: CDR1 ENHRY, CDR2 SYGVKD. Germline trimming cut 0 bases from V and 2 bases from J; bases unmatched to any gene: 9. The chain's CDR3 is CAISESLAGWRNTDTQYF. As DNA, the CDR3 is TGTGCCATCAGTGAGTCCCTAGCGGGGTGGCGAAACACAGATACGCAGTATTTT.

The CDR3 sequence: CASSQGRVNYGYTF. CDR3 coding DNA: TGCGCCAGCAGCCAAGGCAGGGTGAACTATGGCTACACCTTC. The V and J genes are TRBV4-3 and TRBJ1-2; D is perhaps TRBD1 (5 bases). Deletions cut 1 base from V and 2 bases from J, with 8 bases between. The CDR3 sequence is 14 residues long. Germline V CDR1 and CDR2: LGHNA, YSLEER.